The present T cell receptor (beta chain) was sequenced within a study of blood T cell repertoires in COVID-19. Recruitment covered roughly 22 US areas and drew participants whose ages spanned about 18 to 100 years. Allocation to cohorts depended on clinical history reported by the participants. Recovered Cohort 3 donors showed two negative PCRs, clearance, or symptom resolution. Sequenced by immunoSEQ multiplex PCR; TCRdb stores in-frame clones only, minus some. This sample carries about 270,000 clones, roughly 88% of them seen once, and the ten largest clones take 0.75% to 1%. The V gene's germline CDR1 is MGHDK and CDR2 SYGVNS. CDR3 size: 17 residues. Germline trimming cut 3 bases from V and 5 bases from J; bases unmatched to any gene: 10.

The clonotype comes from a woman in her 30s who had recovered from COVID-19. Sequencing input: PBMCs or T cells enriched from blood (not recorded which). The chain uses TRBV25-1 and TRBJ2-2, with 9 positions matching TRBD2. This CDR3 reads CASSESRTSVSTGELFF. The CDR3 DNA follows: TGTGCCAGCAGTGAGTCGCGGACTAGCGTTTCTACCGGGGAGCTGTTTTTT.